This T cell receptor (beta chain) is drawn from a study of regulatory T cells in long-lasting Graves disease. This clonotype was picked up many times. Arm-PCR with iRepertoire HTBI primers amplified the CDR3 regions for these TCR beta libraries. Using its own MiXCR run on the multiplex PCR reads, TCRdb lists one record per CDR3 protein. Here the sample spans a few hundred thousand distinct CDR3 sequences, about a sixth being singletons. Time point here: newly diagnosed GD, antithyroid drugs for less than 3 months. TCR sequences were obtained from RNA taken from PBMCs. CDR3 length: 13 amino acids. V was cut by 3 bases and J by 6 bases, with 8 bases left in between. The same specimen was also included in a second study, on T cells in Graves' hyperthyroidism and ophthalmopathy. That report notes: Separation of ophthalmopathy from stable hyperthyroidism was achieved by a 13 V-J model.

The clonotype comes from a woman under 30 with Graves disease. Sequenced here: peripheral blood mononuclear cells (PBMCs), sampled at new diagnosis, from a patient treated with antithyroid drugs. The genes are TRBV12-3 or TRBV12-4 and TRBJ2-2; D possibly uses TRBD1 or TRBD2 (5 bases each). CDR3 loop: CASSFPGPGELFF. For the CDR3, the DNA is TGTGCCAGCAGTTTTCCGGGGCCCGGGGAGCTGTTTTTT.